These 10 T cell receptor beta chains originate from one sample sequenced in a study of blood T cell repertoires in COVID-19. Generated by immunoSEQ multiplex PCR, the TCRdb table keeps only in-frame clones and is missing some. The sample has 100,000 or so clones, approximately 86% seen once. The source material was peripheral blood. These receptors all stem from a human donor in a cohort sampled during active COVID-19.

The chain employs TRBV2 and TRBJ2-3, with D maybe TRBD1 (6 bases). V was trimmed by 10 bases and J by 2 bases, leaving 19 bases between them. Germline V gives CDR1 SNHLY, CDR2 FYNNEI. There are 15 residues in the CDR3. The chain's CDR3 is CATERDNIPTDTQYF. For the CDR3, the DNA is TGTGCCACGGAGAGGGACAACATACCCACAGATACGCAGTATTTT.

The CDR3 is CASSLEQGAGSPLHF. The CDR3 DNA sequence: TGTGCCAGCTCACTAGAACAGGGGGCAGGATCACCCCTCCACTTT. The chain is built from TRBV18 and TRBJ1-6, with 9 positions matching TRBD1. Germline V CDR1 and CDR2: KGHSH, LQKENI. V was pared by 4 bases and J by 10 bases, with 8 bases of the junction left unmatched. This CDR3 comprises 15 residues.

The chain recombines TRBV30 with TRBJ1-2, with 9 bases lining up with TRBD1. The trim removed 5 bases at V and 10 bases at J, leaving 5 bases unmatched. The CDR3 runs to 11 residues. CDR1 and CDR2 from the germline V gene are GTSNPN and SVGIG (reference sequence). The CDR3 region is CAWGDRADYTF. The DNA for the CDR3 is TGTGCCTGGGGGGACAGGGCCGACTACACCTTC.

V usage is TRBV28 and J usage is TRBJ2-3; TRBD2 agrees at 8 bases. The junction had 7 bases not matched to a gene; V was cut back by 8 bases and J by 9 bases. This CDR3 has 12 residues. Looked up from germline, CDR1 is MDHEN and CDR2 is SYDVKM. This chain's CDR3 is CASRAGGRTQYF. In DNA form, the CDR3 reads TGTGCCAGCCGTGCGGGGGGTAGAACGCAGTATTTT.

V and J are TRBV11-3 and TRBJ1-1; D is possibly TRBD1 (5 bases). V lost 5 bases to trimming and J lost 1 base, with 8 bases between them. CDR1 is SGHNT and CDR2 is YENEEA in the germline V gene. The CDR3 sequence is 13 residues long. CDR3 sequence (DNA): TGTGCCAGCAGCCAGGGAGGGAACACTGAAGCTTTCTTT. This sequence encodes CASSQGGNTEAFF. Full variable domain (rest looked up from reference TRBV11-3 and TRBJ1-1): EAGVVQSPRYKIIEKKQPVAFWCNPISGHNTLYWYLQNLGQGPELLIRYENEEAVDDSQLPKDRFSAERLKGVDSTLKIQPAELGDSAVYLCASSQGGNTEAFFGQGTRLTVV.

The rearrangement uses TRBV6-5 and TRBJ1-1, with 7 bases fitting TRBD1. This CDR3 spans 12 amino acids. CDR1 and CDR2 (germline): MNHEY, SVGAGI. J lost 1 base, V lost 8 bases, and 1 base had no gene match. The CDR3 protein is CASHRGNTEAFF. DNA for the CDR3: TGTGCCAGCCACAGGGGGAACACTGAAGCTTTCTTT.

This sequence joins TRBV28 and TRBJ1-5; tentative D call: TRBD1 (6 bases). There are 17 residues in the CDR3. V gave up 5 bases and J gave up 2 bases, with 19 bases separating them. Germline CDR1 and CDR2: MDHEN and SYDVKM. DNA of the CDR3: TGTGCCAGCAGTCCCTGGGGGGGGCGGTTCGGCAATCAGCCCCAGCATTTT. Translated, it gives CASSPWGGRFGNQPQHF.

This clone has just one count. The chain has TRBV5-1 and TRBJ2-6; D possibly corresponds to TRBD1 (6 bases). Trimming took off 6 bases at V and 1 base at J, with 11 bases between the two ends. CDR3 length equals 15 residues. The germline V gene has CDR1 SGHRS and CDR2 YFSETQ. The CDR3, as DNA: TGCGCCAGCACCGAGACAGGTTCTGGGGCCAACGTCCTGACTTTC. Translating gives CASTETGSGANVLTF. Together with reference TRBV5-1 and TRBJ2-6, the CDR3 gives the full variable domain: KAGVTQTPRYLIKTRGQQVTLSCSPISGHRSVSWYQQTPGQGLQFLFEYFSETQRNKGNFPGRFSGRQFSNSRSEMNVSTLELGDSALYLCASTETGSGANVLTFGAGSRLTVL.

The chain combines TRBV6-5 with TRBJ2-1; 11 bases map to TRBD2. Trimming cost V 6 bases and J 4 bases; bases outside gene matches: 5. The CDR3 is made up of 15 amino acids. Germline V lookup: CDR1 MNHEY, CDR2 SVGAGI. CDR3 sequence (DNA): TGTGCCAGCAGGGTAGCGGGAGGGATGTACAATGAGCAGTTCTTC. Protein sequence: CASRVAGGMYNEQFF.

The chain recombines TRBV5-1 with TRBJ1-2; TRBD1 matches at 9 bases. Germline-derived CDR1 and CDR2 are SGHRS and YFSETQ. The CDR3 sequence is 15 residues long. The V and J ends lost 0 bases and 6 bases, in that order; junction bases with no gene match: 6. For the CDR3, the DNA is TGCGCCAGCAGCTTGGAAGGACAGGGGAGGAATGGCTACACCTTC. Residues: CASSLEGQGRNGYTF. Full variable domain (outside the CDR3, taken from reference TRBV5-1 and TRBJ1-2): KAGVTQTPRYLIKTRGQQVTLSCSPISGHRSVSWYQQTPGQGLQFLFEYFSETQRNKGNFPGRFSGRQFSNSRSEMNVSTLELGDSALYLCASSLEGQGRNGYTFGSGTRLTVV.